Listed below are T cell receptor beta chains from one sample, sequenced in a study of T-cell reconstitution after alpha-beta-depleted transplantation in children. TCRdb ran MiXCR on the PCR reads and lists one entry per CDR3 protein. In the table there are 450,000 to 550,000 distinct CDR3 sequences, about an eighth of which are singletons. This material consisted of PBMCs, mostly from graft donor cells, taken 180 days after TCRalphabeta/CD19-depleted stem cell transplant. Receptor source: a female patient between 2 and 15 years old who had a stem cell transplant for aplastic anemia, so the T cells may come from the graft donor. The CDR3 runs from the conserved cysteine through the conserved F or W. D genes are given only for firm matches. Size tells how often a clone was seen (once, few, many) or the class of an expanded clone, and some rows leave it out.

length	V	J	D	size	DNA	CDR3
14	TRBV7-2	TRBJ1-1	.	.	TGTGCCAGCAGCCGCCAGGGATATACCACTGAAGCTTTCTTT	CASSRQGYTTEAFF
16	TRBV27	TRBJ2-7	TRBD2	.	TGTGCCAGCAGACCTCTCCTAGCGGCACGAACCTACGAGCAGTACTTC	CASRPLLAARTYEQYF
14	TRBV18	TRBJ1-2	.	.	TGTGCCAGCTCACTGAGTATAGCGGACTATGGCTACACCTTC	CASSLSIADYGYTF
15	TRBV29-1	TRBJ2-5	TRBD2	few	TGCAGCGTTGAGGATCTAGCGGAGGGGCAAGAGACCCAGTACTTC	CSVEDLAEGQETQYF
14	TRBV9	TRBJ1-2	.	.	TGTGCCAGCAGCGATCAGGGAAGGAACTATGGCTACACCTTC	CASSDQGRNYGYTF
16	TRBV7-9	TRBJ2-3	.	many	TGTGCCAGCAGCCCTCCACCCGGACTCGGGGCGGATACGCAGTATTTT	CASSPPPGLGADTQYF
15	TRBV29-1	TRBJ1-1	TRBD1	few	TGCAGCGTTGAAGTGCTCGGACAGGGGAGGACTGAAGCTTTCTTT	CSVEVLGQGRTEAFF
14	TRBV4-3	TRBJ2-2	.	.	TGCGCCAGCAGCCAGCTTTCGAACACCGGGGAGCTGTTTTTT	CASSQLSNTGELFF
16	TRBV7-2	TRBJ2-5	TRBD2	many	TGTGCCAGCAGCTTAGCGCCTAGCGGGCCGCAAGAGACCCAGTACTTC	CASSLAPSGPQETQYF
12	TRBV7-2	TRBJ2-7	.	few	TGTGCCAGCAGCTTATGGAAATACGAGCAGTACTTC	CASSLWKYEQYF
16	TRBV27	TRBJ2-7	TRBD2	few	TGTGCCAGCAGTCCGATCATGTGGGGGGGACGGGACGAGCAGTACTTC	CASSPIMWGGRDEQYF
14	TRBV7-9	TRBJ2-1	.	few	TGTGCCAGCAGCTTAAAGACGTCCGGGCATGAGCAGTTCTTC	CASSLKTSGHEQFF
17	TRBV27	TRBJ2-3	TRBD2	.	TGTGCCAGCAGTTTATTAGCTAGCGGGAGTGGCACAGATACGCAGTATTTT	CASSLLASGSGTDTQYF
15	TRBV4-1	TRBJ2-7	.	many	TGCGCCAGCAGCCAAGATCTGGGGGGGCCCTACGAGCAGTACTTC	CASSQDLGGPYEQYF
16	TRBV18	TRBJ2-3	.	.	TGTGCCAGCTCACCACCGTTTCGGGGAATCACAGATACGCAGTATTTT	CASSPPFRGITDTQYF
12	TRBV24-1	TRBJ2-7	.	many	TGTGCCACCAGTGGTAGCTCCTACGAGCAGTACTTC	CATSGSSYEQYF
15	TRBV10-3	TRBJ1-2	.	few	TGTGCCATCAGAGGGGGGCAGGGTTTCCAGCTCGGCTACACCTTC	CAIRGGQGFQLGYTF
13	TRBV25-1	TRBJ1-4	.	few	TGTGCCAGCAGTGAACCCGCCCGGGCAGTGTTGTTTTTT	CASSEPARAVLFF
15	TRBV12-3/TRBV12-4	TRBJ2-2	.	many	TGTGCCAGCAGTTCGATTCAGGGGAACACCGGGGAGCTGTTTTTT	CASSSIQGNTGELFF
14	TRBV9	TRBJ2-1	TRBD2	few	TGTGCCAGCAGCGTATCCGGGAGGAGTCATGAGCAGTTCTTC	CASSVSGRSHEQFF
16	TRBV28	TRBJ2-4	.	many	TGTGCCAGCAGTCCAACCCCAGGGTTAGCCAAAAACATTCAGTACTTC	CASSPTPGLAKNIQYF
14	TRBV20-1	TRBJ1-5	.	.	TGCAGTGCTAGAAGGCAGGGAAACAATCAGCCCCAGCATTTT	CSARRQGNNQPQHF
17	TRBV6-2/TRBV6-3	TRBJ2-7	TRBD2	.	TGTGCCAGCAGTTACTCCCCCCGATCGGGAGGGCCCCTCGAGCAGTACTTC	CASSYSPRSGGPLEQYF
15	TRBV4-2	TRBJ2-1	.	.	TGTGCCAGCAGCCATACTGGGGACTCCAACAATGAGCAGTTCTTC	CASSHTGDSNNEQFF
14	TRBV25-1	TRBJ1-1	.	few	TGTGCCAGCAGTGAAGAGCAGGGGTGGACTGAAGCTTTCTTT	CASSEEQGWTEAFF
14	TRBV9	TRBJ2-1	TRBD2	.	TGTGCCAGCAGCCCGGGGGGAGATTACAATGAGCAGTTCTTC	CASSPGGDYNEQFF
15	TRBV4-3	TRBJ2-6	.	few	TGCGCCAGCAGTGGGCGGAGGGCAGCCCCCAACGTCCTGACTTTC	CASSGRRAAPNVLTF
15	TRBV6-1	TRBJ2-1	.	many	TGTGCCAGCAGTGAAGACAGGAGCTCCTACAATGAGCAGTTCTTC	CASSEDRSSYNEQFF
13	TRBV6-6	TRBJ2-1	.	many	TGTGCCAGCAGTCCCCGGGCCTACAATGAGCAGTTCTTC	CASSPRAYNEQFF
12	TRBV6-1	TRBJ2-1	.	few	TGTGCCAGCAGTGAAAGGGCACGCGAGCAGTTCTTC	CASSERAREQFF
14	TRBV20-1	TRBJ1-2	.	.	TGCAGTGCTACCGATCGTACAGCTCCGTATGGCTACACCTTC	CSATDRTAPYGYTF
15	TRBV7-9	TRBJ2-1	.	few	TGTGCCAGCAGCTTAGAACAAGGGAGATACAATGAGCAGTTCTTC	CASSLEQGRYNEQFF
16	TRBV20-1	TRBJ2-1	.	many	TGCAGTGCTAGAGATCCCCAGCGTCGTTCCTACAATGAGCAGTTCTTC	CSARDPQRRSYNEQFF
15	TRBV7-2	TRBJ2-3	TRBD2	.	TGTGCCAGCAGCTTTCAAGCGGGAGGTCGGGATACGCAGTATTTT	CASSFQAGGRDTQYF
15	TRBV19	TRBJ2-7	.	few	TGTGCCAGTAGTCCACCGGGCCCCATCGGCTACGAGCAGTACTTC	CASSPPGPIGYEQYF